This is a list of T cell receptor beta chains from one sample in a study of PD-1 blockade in classical Hodgkin lymphoma. Assay used: immunoSEQ multiplex PCR; TCRdb lists only in-frame clones, some missing. The sample comprises 20,000 to 25,000 clones, roughly 70% of which are singletons, and 20% to 25% rests with the top ten. The sample consisted of peripheral blood mononuclear cells (PBMCs), taken at baseline. Receptors were obtained from a human donor with classical Hodgkin lymphoma. The CDR3 runs from the conserved cysteine through the conserved F or W. A D gene is named only where the DNA matches it firmly. Part of the rows lack a size; the others show once, few, many or a class for expanded clones.

abundance: once
d_gene: .
v_gene: TRBV9
j_gene: TRBJ1-3
CDR3nt: TGTGCCAGCAGCGTAGTTGGAGGTGCAGGAAACACCATATATTTT
CDR3aa: CASSVVGGAGNTIYF

abundance: .
d_gene: .
v_gene: TRBV18
j_gene: TRBJ2-1
CDR3nt: TGTGCCAGCTCACCACATGCCTATGAGCAGTTCTTC
CDR3aa: CASSPHAYEQFF

abundance: .
d_gene: TRBD2
v_gene: TRBV7-2
j_gene: TRBJ2-3
CDR3nt: TGTGCCAGCAGCCTACGGACTAGCGGGGGGCTTACCACAGATACGCAGTATTTT
CDR3aa: CASSLRTSGGLTTDTQYF

abundance: .
d_gene: .
v_gene: TRBV29-1
j_gene: TRBJ2-7
CDR3nt: TGCAGCGTTTGGGACATCGCCTACGAGCAGTACTTC
CDR3aa: CSVWDIAYEQYF

abundance: .
d_gene: .
v_gene: TRBV28
j_gene: TRBJ2-3
CDR3nt: TGTGCCAGCTGGGGGTCCACAGATACGCAGTATTTT
CDR3aa: CASWGSTDTQYF

abundance: once
d_gene: .
v_gene: TRBV7-9
j_gene: TRBJ1-1
CDR3nt: TGTGCCAGCAGTCCCTCAAAGGGGGGGGCTACGAACACTGAAGCTTTCTTT
CDR3aa: CASSPSKGGATNTEAFF

abundance: .
d_gene: TRBD2
v_gene: TRBV5-4
j_gene: TRBJ2-5
CDR3nt: TGTGCCAGCAGCACCCGGACTAGCGGAGAGACCCAGTACTTC
CDR3aa: CASSTRTSGETQYF

abundance: .
d_gene: .
v_gene: TRBV19
j_gene: TRBJ2-5
CDR3nt: TGTGCCAGTAGTATAAACGGGGGCGTACAAGAGACCCAGTACTTC
CDR3aa: CASSINGGVQETQYF

abundance: few
d_gene: .
v_gene: TRBV2
j_gene: TRBJ2-7
CDR3nt: TGTGCCAGCAGTGCACCGGGATCCAACGAGCAGTACTTC
CDR3aa: CASSAPGSNEQYF

abundance: once
d_gene: .
v_gene: TRBV2
j_gene: TRBJ2-6
CDR3nt: TGTGCCAGCACCGCCCCCGGGACAAGGGGTTCTAGAGGGGCCAACGTCCTGACTTTC
CDR3aa: CASTAPGTRGSRGANVLTF

abundance: medium-sized
d_gene: .
v_gene: TRBV30
j_gene: TRBJ1-5
CDR3nt: TGTGCCTGGAGTTGGGGGGACAAGACCCAGCATTTT
CDR3aa: CAWSWGDKTQHF

abundance: .
d_gene: .
v_gene: TRBV11-2
j_gene: TRBJ2-7
CDR3nt: TGTGCCAGCAGCTTAGACTTAGCCTCCTACGAGCAGTACTTC
CDR3aa: CASSLDLASYEQYF

abundance: .
d_gene: .
v_gene: TRBV19
j_gene: TRBJ2-5
CDR3nt: TGTGCCAGTAGTTGGGGGTCTGCTGGTCAAGAGACCCAGTACTTC
CDR3aa: CASSWGSAGQETQYF

abundance: few
d_gene: TRBD1
v_gene: TRBV11-2
j_gene: TRBJ1-1
CDR3nt: TGTGCCAGCAGCTTTTCCACAGGGGACACTGAAGCTTTCTTT
CDR3aa: CASSFSTGDTEAFF

abundance: .
d_gene: TRBD1
v_gene: TRBV7-9
j_gene: TRBJ2-7
CDR3nt: TGTGCCAGCACCTCCTTGTTGGGACAGGGGGAAGACGAGCAGTACTTC
CDR3aa: CASTSLLGQGEDEQYF

abundance: few
d_gene: .
v_gene: TRBV5-6
j_gene: TRBJ1-5
CDR3nt: TGTGCCAGCAGCTGGGCAGGGGCGATTAATAGCAATCAGCCCCAGCATTTT
CDR3aa: CASSWAGAINSNQPQHF

abundance: .
d_gene: .
v_gene: TRBV6-4
j_gene: TRBJ2-1
CDR3nt: TGTGCCAGCAGCCGCGGAGTAGCGGACAATGAGCAGTTCTTC
CDR3aa: CASSRGVADNEQFF

abundance: once
d_gene: .
v_gene: TRBV6-4
j_gene: TRBJ2-7
CDR3nt: TGTGCCAGCAGTGAGTATGCGGACCCTTCCTACGAGCAGTACTTC
CDR3aa: CASSEYADPSYEQYF

abundance: .
d_gene: TRBD1
v_gene: TRBV6-1
j_gene: TRBJ1-5
CDR3nt: TGTGCCAGCAGTGAAGGACAGGGGAATCAGCCCCAGCATTTT
CDR3aa: CASSEGQGNQPQHF

abundance: few
d_gene: .
v_gene: TRBV7-9
j_gene: TRBJ2-5
CDR3nt: TGTGCCAGCAGCTTAGCGGGAGAGGTTTCCCAGTACTTC
CDR3aa: CASSLAGEVSQYF

abundance: .
d_gene: .
v_gene: TRBV10-3
j_gene: TRBJ2-7
CDR3nt: TGTGCCATCAGTGAGCCCACCGGGACTTACTACGAGCAGTACTTC
CDR3aa: CAISEPTGTYYEQYF

abundance: .
d_gene: TRBD1
v_gene: TRBV4-1
j_gene: TRBJ2-3
CDR3nt: TGCGCCAGCAGCCAGGCCACACAGGGGCGGCCTACAGATACGCAGTATTTT
CDR3aa: CASSQATQGRPTDTQYF

abundance: .
d_gene: .
v_gene: TRBV30
j_gene: TRBJ1-2
CDR3nt: TGTGCCTGGGTTACAGGGCCCTCCTCTGGCTACACCTTC
CDR3aa: CAWVTGPSSGYTF

abundance: .
d_gene: TRBD1
v_gene: TRBV28
j_gene: TRBJ2-5
CDR3nt: TGTGCCAGCAGTTTGGGACAGGGCATTGAGACCCAGTACTTC
CDR3aa: CASSLGQGIETQYF

abundance: .
d_gene: .
v_gene: TRBV10-3
j_gene: TRBJ2-7
CDR3nt: TGTGCCGCCATCCCGTCCGGGAACTCCTACGAGCAGTACTTC
CDR3aa: CAAIPSGNSYEQYF

abundance: .
d_gene: .
v_gene: TRBV14
j_gene: TRBJ1-1
CDR3nt: TGTGCCAGCAGCCATTGGACAGCTTCTGAAGCTTTCTTT
CDR3aa: CASSHWTASEAFF

abundance: once
d_gene: TRBD1
v_gene: TRBV5-1
j_gene: TRBJ1-2
CDR3nt: TGCGCCAGCAGCCTGGGACCGGGACAGGGGGCCAACTATGGCTACACCTTC
CDR3aa: CASSLGPGQGANYGYTF

abundance: .
d_gene: .
v_gene: TRBV4-3
j_gene: TRBJ2-5
CDR3nt: TGCGCCAGCAGCCAAGATAGAGGCGGGGTAGAGACCCAGTACTTC
CDR3aa: CASSQDRGGVETQYF

abundance: .
d_gene: .
v_gene: TRBV10-3
j_gene: TRBJ2-1
CDR3nt: TGTGCCATCAGTGAGTCGATGAACGCTCCCGGGAATAATGAGCAGTTCTTC
CDR3aa: CAISESMNAPGNNEQFF

abundance: .
d_gene: TRBD1
v_gene: TRBV30
j_gene: TRBJ1-2
CDR3nt: TGTGCCTGGACCCCAGTAGGGACAGGGCCCCACTATGGCTACACCTTC
CDR3aa: CAWTPVGTGPHYGYTF

abundance: .
d_gene: .
v_gene: TRBV11-1
j_gene: TRBJ2-5
CDR3nt: TGTGCCAGCAGTTCACAACAGGGGCGGGAGATCCAAGAGACCCAGTACTTC
CDR3aa: CASSSQQGREIQETQYF

abundance: few
d_gene: .
v_gene: TRBV14
j_gene: TRBJ2-3
CDR3nt: TGTGCCAGCAGCCAAGCAGGGGGGGGCACAGATACGCAGTATTTT
CDR3aa: CASSQAGGGTDTQYF

abundance: few
d_gene: .
v_gene: TRBV30
j_gene: TRBJ2-3
CDR3nt: TGTGCCTGGAGTGTACGCAGCTTGGACACAGATACGCAGTATTTT
CDR3aa: CAWSVRSLDTDTQYF

abundance: .
d_gene: .
v_gene: TRBV6-4
j_gene: TRBJ2-3
CDR3nt: TGTGCCAGCAGTCCCGGGCGGAGAGAGACAGATACGCAGTATTTT
CDR3aa: CASSPGRRETDTQYF

abundance: .
d_gene: .
v_gene: TRBV4-3
j_gene: TRBJ1-3
CDR3nt: TGCGCCAGCAGCCTCGGGACCGCACCTGGAAACACCATATATTTT
CDR3aa: CASSLGTAPGNTIYF

abundance: .
d_gene: TRBD1
v_gene: TRBV5-4
j_gene: TRBJ2-7
CDR3nt: TGTGCCAGCAGCTGGGGACAGAACAACTACGAGCAGTACTTC
CDR3aa: CASSWGQNNYEQYF

abundance: .
d_gene: .
v_gene: TRBV5-1
j_gene: TRBJ2-7
CDR3nt: TGCGCCAGCAGCTTGGTCTACAACACCCGACGGCCCCGCTTGGGCGAGCAGTACTTC
CDR3aa: CASSLVYNTRRPRLGEQYF

abundance: .
d_gene: TRBD2
v_gene: TRBV11-3
j_gene: TRBJ2-1
CDR3nt: TGTGCCAGCAGCCCAGGATGGACTAGCGGGCCTACGAGGGACTACAATGAGCAGTTCTTC
CDR3aa: CASSPGWTSGPTRDYNEQFF

abundance: .
d_gene: .
v_gene: TRBV10-3
j_gene: TRBJ1-6
CDR3nt: TGTGCCATCAGTGAGTCCGGTTCAGGACAGAATTCACCCCTCCACTTT
CDR3aa: CAISESGSGQNSPLHF

abundance: .
d_gene: .
v_gene: TRBV11-2
j_gene: TRBJ1-1
CDR3nt: TGTGCCAGCAGCCCACGGTTGGGGCTGGGGTACACTGAAGCTTTCTTT
CDR3aa: CASSPRLGLGYTEAFF